This T cell receptor beta chain was recorded in a study of blood T cell repertoires in COVID-19. Study details: The origin of the acute and convalescent COVID-19 samples was the United States, Italy and Spain. Sources were T cells, B-cell-depleted T cells, or PBMCs; the material itself was cDNA or gDNA.

The table came from immunoSEQ multiplex PCR; TCRdb's copy has only in-frame clones and leaves some out. Of more than 110,000 clones in the sample, nearly 85% were seen once. Germline CDR1 reads SGHTA; CDR2 reads FQGNSA. The V and J ends lost 1 base and 0 bases, in that order; junction bases with no gene match: 3. This CDR3 has 16 residues. J is TRBJ2-1 and V is TRBV7-2, with TRBD1 matching 7 bases. This clonotype was obtained from a human donor in a cohort sampled during active COVID-19. Sequenced sample: peripheral blood. The CDR3 sequence: CASSLEGGFSYNEQFF. The CDR3, as DNA: TGTGCCAGCAGCTTAGAAGGGGGCTTCTCCTACAATGAGCAGTTCTTC.